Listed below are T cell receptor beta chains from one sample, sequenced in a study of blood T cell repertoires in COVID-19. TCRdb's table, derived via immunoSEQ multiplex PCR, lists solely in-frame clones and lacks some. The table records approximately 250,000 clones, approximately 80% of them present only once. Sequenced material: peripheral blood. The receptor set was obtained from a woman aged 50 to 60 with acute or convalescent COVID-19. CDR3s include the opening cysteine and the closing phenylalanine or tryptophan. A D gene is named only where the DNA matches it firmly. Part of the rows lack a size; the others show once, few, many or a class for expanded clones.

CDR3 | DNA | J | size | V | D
CASSLLGISTDTQYF | TGTGCCAGCAGTCTACTAGGGATCTCCACAGATACGCAGTATTTT | TRBJ2-3 | . | TRBV27 | .
CASSTGLYSGYTF | TGTGCCAGTAGTACGGGACTTTATTCCGGCTACACCTTC | TRBJ1-2 | few | TRBV19 | .
CASRDDSSYGYTF | TGTGCCAGCAGAGACGACTCTAGCTATGGCTACACCTTC | TRBJ1-2 | . | TRBV2 | .
CASNPGYLNTGELFF | TGTGCCAGCAACCCAGGGTACCTGAACACCGGGGAGCTGTTTTTT | TRBJ2-2 | once | TRBV6-5 | .
CSVGLAANTGELFF | TGCAGCGTTGGTCTAGCGGCGAACACCGGGGAGCTGTTTTTT | TRBJ2-2 | . | TRBV29-1 | TRBD2
CASSWGRTANAYNEQFF | TGTGCCAGCAGCTGGGGGCGGACAGCAAACGCCTACAATGAGCAGTTCTTC | TRBJ2-1 | once | TRBV7-2 | .
CASSQFLAGFSSYNEQFF | TGTGCCAGCAGCCAGTTTCTAGCGGGATTCAGCTCCTACAATGAGCAGTTCTTC | TRBJ2-1 | . | TRBV3-1/TRBV3-2 | TRBD2
CASSLKLGAYEQYF | TGTGCCAGCAGCTTAAAGCTAGGGGCATACGAGCAGTACTTC | TRBJ2-7 | . | TRBV7-8 | .
CASSLYPTRGPQHF | TGTGCCAGCAGTTTATATCCCACTCGGGGGCCCCAGCATTTT | TRBJ1-5 | . | TRBV6-2/TRBV6-3 | .
CASFAGDRGQAGELFF | TGCGCCAGCTTCGCCGGGGACAGGGGGCAGGCCGGGGAGCTGTTTTTT | TRBJ2-2 | . | TRBV5-1 | TRBD1
CASSETGWETQYF | TGTGCCAGCAGCGAGACGGGGTGGGAGACCCAGTACTTC | TRBJ2-5 | few | TRBV9 | .
CASSVGLASGELFF | TGTGCCAGCAGCGTAGGACTAGCGTCCGGGGAGCTGTTTTTT | TRBJ2-2 | once | TRBV3-1/TRBV3-2 | TRBD2
CAWSTRTVNSPLHF | TGTGCCTGGAGTACCCGGACAGTTAATTCACCCCTCCACTTT | TRBJ1-6 | . | TRBV30 | .
CATSAPRRAEIEQFF | TGTGCCACCAGCGCTCCCCGGAGGGCCGAGATTGAGCAGTTCTTC | TRBJ2-1 | . | TRBV15 | .
CASSRPRDTGGNTIYF | TGTGCCAGCAGTCGCCCCCGGGACACGGGTGGAAACACCATATATTTT | TRBJ1-3 | once | TRBV6-2/TRBV6-3 | .
CASSGGLAGTWEQYF | TGTGCCAGCAGTGGCGGACTAGCGGGCACTTGGGAGCAGTACTTC | TRBJ2-7 | . | TRBV27 | TRBD2
CASSPNSAGGPDTQYF | TGTGCCAGCAGCCCTAACAGCGCGGGGGGGCCGGATACGCAGTATTTT | TRBJ2-3 | . | TRBV7-2 | TRBD2
CATSTTGETQYF | TGTGCCACCAGCACCACGGGGGAGACCCAGTACTTC | TRBJ2-5 | . | TRBV15 | .
CASSWRGASPLHF | TGTGCCAGCAGTTGGAGGGGTGCTTCACCCCTCCACTTT | TRBJ1-6 | . | TRBV27 | .
CASSYGGAPYEQYF | TGTGCCAGCAGTTATGGTGGGGCACCCTACGAGCAGTACTTC | TRBJ2-7 | . | TRBV6-2/TRBV6-3 | .
CASSETGQIYGYTF | TGTGCCAGCAGTGAAACCGGACAGATATATGGCTACACCTTC | TRBJ1-2 | . | TRBV25-1 | .
CASSQAKETQYF | TGTGCCAGCAGCCAAGCAAAAGAGACCCAGTACTTC | TRBJ2-5 | . | TRBV3-1/TRBV3-2 | .
CASSRDRENTGELFF | TGTGCCAGCAGCCGGGACAGGGAGAACACCGGGGAGCTGTTTTTT | TRBJ2-2 | few | TRBV4-2 | TRBD1
CASSRFGGSNYGYTF | TGTGCCAGCAGCCGGTTCGGAGGGAGCAACTATGGCTACACCTTC | TRBJ1-2 | once | TRBV7-9 | .
CASSLAGASTDTQYF | TGTGCCAGCAGCTTAGCGGGGGCTAGCACAGATACGCAGTATTTT | TRBJ2-3 | . | TRBV7-9 | .
CASSLTGELAVGQFF | TGTGCCAGCAGTTTGACGGGAGAGCTTGCGGTTGGGCAGTTCTTC | TRBJ2-1 | . | TRBV28 | .
CATAASPQETQYF | TGTGCCACGGCGGCGAGCCCTCAAGAGACCCAGTACTTC | TRBJ2-5 | once | TRBV24-1 | .
CASSPRPSSGNTIYF | TGTGCCAGCAGCCCCCGCCCCAGCTCTGGAAACACCATATATTTT | TRBJ1-3 | . | TRBV3-1/TRBV3-2 | .
CASSLVVYGELFF | TGCGCCAGCAGCTTGGTCGTGTACGGGGAGCTGTTTTTT | TRBJ2-2 | . | TRBV5-1 | .